This entry features one T cell receptor beta chain sequence. The data were taken from a study of blood T cell repertoires in COVID-19. Study-wide background: Spain, Italy and the United States supplied samples that represented acute and convalescent COVID-19. PBMCs, B-cell-depleted T cells, or T cells were the source of the cDNA or gDNA that made up the material.

Trimming took 4 bases from V and 5 from J, leaving 15 bases between them. Germline V lookup: CDR1 LGHNA, CDR2 YSLEER. The CDR3 covers 14 residues. Seattle researchers signed up patients amid active infection and tracked them longitudinally. Original handling: Reference gene primer amplification gave nucleated cell count estimates. Assay: immunoSEQ multiplex PCR; the TCRdb copy retains only in-frame clones and omits some. D and trimming were read from the DNA, whereas the V and J calls and clone size are those reported in that table. The data hold approximately 330,000 clones, with about nine tenths observed a single time.

The rearrangement links TRBV4-3 to TRBJ2-7, with D tentatively TRBD2 (7 bases). Sequenced sample: peripheral blood. This clonotype originated in a young man with COVID-19, enrolled during active disease. Here the CDR3 reads CASSPHREGDEQYF. Written as DNA, the CDR3 is TGCGCCAGCAGCCCACACAGGGAGGGGGACGAGCAGTACTTC.